One sample yielded the 27 T cell receptor beta chains listed below, sequenced in a study of blood T cell repertoires in COVID-19. Profiling relied on immunoSEQ multiplex PCR, and the TCRdb table lists in-frame clones only, not all of them. The sample yields about 170,000 clones, approximately 84% seen once. The material sequenced was peripheral blood. The receptors originated from a woman at least 80 years old with COVID-19, enrolled during active disease.

V gene TRBV4-1 combines with J gene TRBJ1-2; 8 bases line up with TRBD1. Germline lookup yields CDR1 MGHRA and CDR2 YSYEKL. V shed 1 base and J 3 bases; nucleotides not matched to a gene: 7. This CDR3 region has 16 residues. CDR3 residues: CASSQGTGWLDYGYTF. In DNA form, the CDR3 reads TGCGCCAGCAGCCAAGGGACAGGGTGGTTAGACTATGGCTACACCTTC.

The CDR3 DNA reads TGTGCCAGCCGGAGTGACAGGGACGAGCAGTACTTC. It specifies CASRSDRDEQYF. This chain links TRBV18 with TRBJ2-7, with 7 bases fitting TRBD1. Germline-derived CDR1 and CDR2 are KGHSH and LQKENI. This CDR3 is built from 12 residues. V trimming: 8 bases; J trimming: 5 bases; junction bases outside the gene matches: 6. Full variable domain (remainder filled in from reference TRBV18 and TRBJ2-7): NAGVMQNPRHLVRRRGQEARLRCSPMKGHSHVYWYRQLPEEGLKFMVYLQKENIIDESGMPKERFSAEFPKEGPSILRIQQVVRGDSAAYFCASRSDRDEQYFGPGTRLTVT.

The chain combines TRBV18 with TRBJ2-6, with 9 bases aligning to TRBD1. The CDR3 contains 19 residues. The junction had 14 bases not matched to a gene; V was cut back by 6 bases and J by 2 bases. The V gene's germline CDR1 is KGHSH and CDR2 LQKENI. DNA for the CDR3: TGTGCCAGCTCTCCCAGACCGGGACAGGGATTTGCTGGGGCCAACGTCCTGACTTTC. This encodes CASSPRPGQGFAGANVLTF. The full variable domain, completed using reference TRBV18 and TRBJ2-6, is NAGVMQNPRHLVRRRGQEARLRCSPMKGHSHVYWYRQLPEEGLKFMVYLQKENIIDESGMPKERFSAEFPKEGPSILRIQQVVRGDSAAYFCASSPRPGQGFAGANVLTFGAGSRLTVL.

This chain connects TRBV6-6 to TRBJ2-1, with TRBD1 matching over 10 bases. CDR3 length: 14 amino acids. Losses at the gene ends were 4 bases for V and 8 bases for J; bases not matched to a gene: 5. Germline lookup yields CDR1 MNHNY and CDR2 SVGAGI (reference sequence). The CDR3 loop is CASSWGQGKDEQFF. CDR3 nucleotide sequence: TGTGCCAGCAGTTGGGGACAGGGGAAGGATGAGCAGTTCTTC.

The chain recombines TRBV27 with TRBJ1-5, with D uncertain. V gave up 2 bases and J gave up 5 bases, with 10 bases separating them. Germline values: CDR1 MNHEY, CDR2 SMNVEV (reference sequence). The CDR3 consists of 14 residues. The CDR3 DNA reads TGTGCCAGCAGTTTAGGAGGTCGGGATCAGCCCCAGCATTTT. Translation gives CASSLGGRDQPQHF.

V gene TRBV19 combines with J gene TRBJ2-1; a possible D gene is TRBD1 (5 bases). The germline V gene encodes CDR1 LNHDA and CDR2 SQIVND (reference sequence). The CDR3 is 12 amino acids. Trimming took off 4 bases at V and 9 bases at J, with 10 bases between the two ends. CDR3 loop: CASSSRQGEQFF. CDR3 nucleotide sequence: TGTGCCAGTAGTAGCCGGCAGGGTGAGCAGTTCTTC.

V usage is TRBV28 and J usage is TRBJ2-1, with a possible D match to TRBD1 (5 bases). Germline lookup yields CDR1 MDHEN and CDR2 SYDVKM. V was pared by 0 bases and J by 10 bases, with 7 bases between. The CDR3 consists of 12 residues. The CDR3 reads CASSLWQGEQFF. The CDR3 DNA sequence: TGTGCCAGCAGTTTATGGCAGGGCGAGCAGTTCTTC. Full variable domain (outside the CDR3, taken from reference TRBV28 and TRBJ2-1): DVKVTQSSRYLVKRTGEKVFLECVQDMDHENMFWYRQDPGLGLRLIYFSYDVKMKEKGDIPEGYSVSREKKERFSLILESASTNQTSMYLCASSLWQGEQFFGPGTRLTVL.

The chain links TRBV2 to TRBJ2-5, with D possibly TRBD1 on 6 matching bases. The V gene lost 1 base and the J gene lost 5 bases, with 17 bases spanning the gap. There are 16 residues in the CDR3. The germline gives CDR1 SNHLY, CDR2 FYNNEI. CDR3 coding DNA: TGTGCCAGCAGTGAAGATCGGCAGGGGTGGGGGGAGACCCAGTACTTC. As protein: CASSEDRQGWGETQYF.

V gene TRBV9 combines with J gene TRBJ2-3; 10 bases map to TRBD2. J lost 4 bases, V lost 0 bases, and 5 bases had no gene match. The germline CDR1 and CDR2 sequences are SGDLS and YYNGEE. This CDR3 contains 16 residues. The CDR3 is CASSVAGAGGPDTQYF. In DNA form, the CDR3 reads TGTGCCAGCAGCGTAGCTGGAGCGGGGGGGCCAGATACGCAGTATTTT.

This chain links TRBV18 with TRBJ1-1; no firm D call. Germline V gene data show CDR1 as KGHSH and CDR2 as LQKENI. Trimming took off 2 bases at V and 0 bases at J, with 7 bases between the two ends. There are 14 residues in the CDR3. CDR3 nucleotides: TGTGCCAGCTCACCAATCAGTATGAACACTGAAGCTTTCTTT. It codes for CASSPISMNTEAFF.

The chain joins TRBV6-5 to TRBJ2-1; 7 positions agree with TRBD1. Germline trimming cut 2 bases from V and 0 bases from J; bases unmatched to any gene: 1. The CDR3 sequence is 15 residues long. CDR1 and CDR2 from the germline V gene are MNHEY and SVGAGI. The CDR3 reads CASSYRDSSYNEQFF. For the CDR3, the DNA is TGTGCCAGCAGTTACCGGGACAGCTCCTACAATGAGCAGTTCTTC.

This clone was counted a few times. The rearrangement uses TRBV4-2 and TRBJ2-7, with 12 bases matching TRBD2. V shed 3 bases, J shed 4 bases, and the junction held 4 bases outside the gene matches. CDR1 LGHNA and CDR2 YNFKEQ come from the germline V gene. There are 15 residues in the CDR3. The chain's CDR3 is CASSHTSGRTYEQYF. CDR3 DNA: TGTGCCAGCAGCCACACTAGCGGGAGGACTTACGAGCAGTACTTC.

This rearrangement joins TRBV27 to TRBJ1-4; D is undetermined. The germline CDR1 and CDR2 sequences are MNHEY and SMNVEV (reference sequence). This CDR3 contains 11 residues. With 3 bases removed from V and 8 bases from J, the gap between germline ends came to 4 bases. DNA for the CDR3: TGTGCCAGCAGTTTCCGGGAAAAACTGTTTTTT. Translated, it gives CASSFREKLFF.

V gene TRBV30 combines with J gene TRBJ1-1, with D possibly matching TRBD1 (6 bases). The V end lost 6 bases, the J end lost 0 bases, and 17 bases lay between the germline ends. CDR1 and CDR2 (germline): GTSNPN, SVGIG (reference sequence). CDR3 length: 15 amino acids. The CDR3 DNA is TGTGCCTGTGGGCAGGGGTCAGGCCTGAACACTGAAGCTTTCTTT. It encodes CACGQGSGLNTEAFF.

This clone turned up a few times. V and J are TRBV6-6 and TRBJ1-2; a weak D match, TRBD1 (6 bases). The germline CDR1 and CDR2 sequences are MNHNY and SVGAGI (reference sequence). Trimming shortened V by 5 bases and J by 4 bases, and 11 bases separated the two germline ends. The CDR3 has 13 amino acids. The CDR3: CASSRQDGYGYTF. CDR3 coding DNA: TGTGCCAGCAGTCGACAGGATGGCTATGGCTACACCTTC.

This clone was found once. This chain joins TRBV7-8 and TRBJ1-5; D remains ambiguous. The CDR3 spans 16 residues. The germline CDR1 and CDR2 sequences are SGHVS and FQNEAQ. The V end was cut by 2 bases, the J end by 1 base, with 12 bases between. This CDR3 reads CASSLLRRGSNQPQHF. The CDR3 DNA follows: TGTGCCAGCAGCTTACTTCGTAGAGGGAGCAATCAGCCCCAGCATTTT. Full variable domain (outside the CDR3, taken from reference TRBV7-8 and TRBJ1-5): GAGVSQSPRYKVAKRGQDVALRCDPISGHVSLFWYQQALGQGPEFLTYFQNEAQLDKSGLPSDRFFAERPEGSVSTLKIQRTQQEDSAVYLCASSLLRRGSNQPQHFGDGTRLSIL.

The rearrangement links TRBV5-4 to TRBJ2-3; 12 bases line up with TRBD2. Germline V gene data show CDR1 as SGHNT and CDR2 as YYREEE (reference sequence). The V and J ends lost 4 bases and 6 bases, in that order; junction bases with no gene match: 9. CDR3 length: 16 amino acids. CDR3 region: CASSRRLAGAFDTQYF. The CDR3 DNA reads TGTGCCAGCAGCAGGAGACTAGCGGGAGCCTTTGATACGCAGTATTTT.

CDR3 protein: CASSNRGEKLFF. CDR3 nucleotide sequence: TGTGCCAGCAGCAACAGGGGGGAAAAACTGTTTTTT. The V call is TRBV7-9, the J call TRBJ1-4, with 8 bases lining up with TRBD1. CDR1 is SEHNR and CDR2 is FQNEAQ in the germline V gene (reference sequence). V gave up 5 bases and J gave up 8 bases; unmatched junction bases: 1. CDR3 length: 12 residues.

The chain carries TRBV7-2 and TRBJ2-2; D is perhaps TRBD1 (5 bases). The CDR3 contains 15 residues. The germline V and J ends were trimmed by 5 bases and 5 bases, with 15 bases remaining between them. The germline V gene has CDR1 SGHTA and CDR2 FQGNSA. The CDR3 sequence is CASSDRVMTTGELFF. The DNA of the CDR3 is TGTGCCAGCAGCGACAGAGTCATGACAACCGGGGAGCTGTTTTTT.

The chain joins TRBV5-1 to TRBJ2-7, with TRBD1 as a possible D gene (5 bases). V lost 3 bases, J lost 3 bases, and 16 bases lay in between. CDR3 length: 15 amino acids. Germline assignment: CDR1 SGHRS and CDR2 YFSETQ. CDR3 nucleotides: TGCGCCAGCAGCTGGACAACAGACTCGAACTACGAGCAGTACTTC. Translating it yields CASSWTTDSNYEQYF.

The chain recombines TRBV7-3 with TRBJ2-1, with TRBD2 as a possible D gene (6 bases). The CDR3 is made up of 16 amino acids. V shed 1 base and J shed 9 bases, with 19 bases lying between them. Germline V lookup: CDR1 SGHTA, CDR2 FQGTGA. CDR3 protein: CASSLSGSGLSGEQFF. CDR3 nucleotide sequence: TGTGCCAGCAGCTTAAGCGGTAGCGGCCTCTCCGGTGAGCAGTTCTTC.

The V call is TRBV5-1, the J call TRBJ2-5, with 8 nucleotides matching TRBD1. V shed 4 bases and J 4 bases; nucleotides not matched to a gene: 12. Germline loops: CDR1 SGHRS, CDR2 YFSETQ. The CDR3 has 16 amino acids. The CDR3 nucleotides read TGCGCCAGCAGCCCCGGACAGGGTGGGGGTGCAGAGACCCAGTACTTC. Translation: CASSPGQGGGAETQYF.

The V and J genes are TRBV27 and TRBJ2-1; TRBD2 is a possible D gene (6 bases). V dropped 2 bases and J dropped 4 bases, with 9 bases sitting between them. This CDR3 is 14 amino acids long. The germline CDR1 and CDR2 sequences are MNHEY and SMNVEV (reference sequence). The CDR3 DNA follows: TGTGCCAGCAGTTTACAGGAGGGATACAATGAGCAGTTCTTC. Translating it yields CASSLQEGYNEQFF.

This rearrangement joins TRBV9 to TRBJ2-3, with 9 bases aligning to TRBD2. Unmatched junction bases numbered 9, after V lost 0 bases and J lost 1 base. The CDR3 is 18 amino acids. Germline CDR1 reads SGDLS; CDR2 reads YYNGEE. The DNA of the CDR3 is TGTGCCAGCAGCGTAGAAGGAAAAGCGGGGGGCCGCACAGATACGCAGTATTTT. Its translation: CASSVEGKAGGRTDTQYF.

This clone appeared once. V usage is TRBV2 and J usage is TRBJ1-4; 9 nucleotides align to TRBD1. The V and J ends lost 10 bases and 7 bases, in that order; junction bases with no gene match: 10. Germline V gene lookup returns CDR1 SNHLY and CDR2 FYNNEI. The CDR3 runs to 14 residues. The CDR3 DNA is TGTGCCATCGAAGGGCGGACAGGGGCTGAAAAACTGTTTTTT. It encodes CAIEGRTGAEKLFF.

The chain has TRBV4-1 and TRBJ2-7, with 12 bases that match TRBD2. From germline, CDR1 is MGHRA and CDR2 YSYEKL. Trimming at V came to 5 bases and at J to 7 bases, leaving 12 bases not matched to a gene. CDR3 size: 16 residues. The CDR3 DNA sequence: TGCGCCAGCAGCAACCTAGCGGGAGGGGGGTCTCTGGAGCAGTACTTC. Amino acid sequence: CASSNLAGGGSLEQYF.

This clone was seen a few times. Here the CDR3 reads CASSRLPGTSAGTDTQYF. The CDR3 DNA sequence: TGTGCCAGCAGCCGACTTCCCGGGACTAGCGCGGGTACAGATACGCAGTATTTT. This sequence joins TRBV7-3 and TRBJ2-3; 10 bases fit TRBD2. The CDR3 is made up of 18 amino acids. Germline V lookup: CDR1 SGHTA, CDR2 FQGTGA. The V segment lost 5 bases and the J segment 3 bases; nucleotides outside the gene matches: 14.